This T cell receptor (beta chain) originates from a study of blood T cell repertoires in COVID-19. Study-level information: Acute and convalescent COVID-19 specimens originated in the United States, Italy and Spain. The analysed material was cDNA or gDNA that came from T cells, B-cell-depleted T cells, or PBMCs.

The study recruited people aged 18 to 89 years across around 23 US areas. The V and J ends lost 5 bases and 5 bases respectively, with 12 bases between them. Germline values: CDR1 SEHNR, CDR2 FQNEAQ (reference sequence). This CDR3 is built from 13 residues. In the original workflow: Amplification of reference gene primers provided the estimated nucleated cell counts. Here immunoSEQ multiplex PCR was the method, and the copy in TCRdb shows in-frame clones only, minus some. The DNA was the basis for D and trimming; V, J and clone size are from that table. Counted here are 200,000 to 250,000 clones, approximately 88% occurring once; the ten biggest clones make up around 2.6%.

V and J are TRBV7-9 and TRBJ1-2; D gene ambiguous. This TCR came from a woman aged 25 to 39 with acute COVID-19. Sequenced: PBMCs or T cells enriched from blood (not recorded which). The CDR3 reads CASSPGGAYGYTF. CDR3 coding DNA: TGTGCCAGCAGCCCAGGAGGCGCATATGGCTACACCTTC.